The subject of this entry is one T cell receptor (beta chain). Naive-designated CD8 cells lacked CD45RO, were positively enriched for CCR7, and omitted terminally differentiated effector memory CD45RA+ cells. This CDR3 has 15 amino acids. J gave up 6 bases and V 4 bases, and 10 bases lay outside the gene matches. Germline V CDR1 and CDR2: SGHNT, YYREEE (reference sequence). This entry belongs to a study of shared clonotypes between healthy human individuals. The authors distributed each subset's genomic DNA evenly over several immunoSEQ plates. Data came from immunoSEQ multiplex PCR; TCRdb stores just in-frame clones and leaves some out. The sample records 2 million or so clones, less than 95% being singletons.

The rearrangement uses TRBV5-4 and TRBJ2-4; TRBD2 aligns across 7 bases. The TCR sequence derives from a man younger than 35 in good health. Sequenced material: naive CD8+ T cells sorted from blood. CDR3: CASSLASGVGNIQYF. In DNA form, the CDR3 reads TGTGCCAGCAGCCTGGCTAGCGGAGTGGGAAACATTCAGTACTTC.